The source of this T cell receptor (beta chain) is a study of OX40 agonist ivuxolimab in advanced cancers. Looking at the study overall: The mean age was approximately 60 years, ranging from about 20 to 90, with approximately 85% of participants male. Three patients got partial responses; one had hepatocellular carcinoma and two had cutaneous melanoma.

Sequencing used immunoSEQ multiplex PCR; TCRdb keeps in-frame clones, though not all of them. This table holds roughly 15,000 clones, about 80% found once. Autoimmune disease history or systemic immunosuppression barred patients. On cycle 4 day 1 and cycle 7 day 1, as well as at baseline, blood was sampled. Per the germline V gene, CDR1 is MGHRA and CDR2 is YSYEKL. Between the trimmed V and J ends, which lost 5 bases and 5 bases, there was a span of 19 bases. This CDR3 is 16 amino acids long. This specimen was CD4+ or CD8+ T cells sorted from blood, taken in a trial of the OX40 agonist ivuxolimab. The J gene is TRBJ2-1, the V gene TRBV4-1; weak D call: TRBD1 (6 bases). The TCR comes from an adult with an advanced solid tumor such as melanoma, head and neck, liver or kidney cancer. The CDR3 here is CASSMLGAGHNNEQFF. For the CDR3, the DNA is TGCGCCAGCAGCATGTTGGGGGCGGGCCATAACAATGAGCAGTTCTTC.